These 30 T cell receptor beta chains originate from one sample sequenced in a study of identical twins. TCRdb analysed the 5' RACE reads with MiXCR anew, one entry per CDR3 protein. The sample holds under 1 million distinct CDR3 sequences, more than 9% seen once. These data were also filed under a second study, of yellow fever vaccine responses in identical twins.

The sequenced sample was PBMCs. The receptors were gathered from a young woman in good health.

V gene TRBV4-1 combines with J gene TRBJ2-1, with 8 bases identical to TRBD2. Germline V gives CDR1 MGHRA, CDR2 YSYEKL. CDR3 length equals 15 residues. V shed 0 bases and J 3 bases; nucleotides not matched to a gene: 1. The DNA of the CDR3 is TGCGCCAGCAGCCAAGATCGGGGGGGCTACAATGAGCAGTTCTTC. Protein product: CASSQDRGGYNEQFF.

This clonotype was found a few times. The rearrangement links TRBV12-3 or TRBV12-4 to TRBJ2-1, with 7 bases lining up with TRBD2. This CDR3 region has 15 residues. V trimming: 1 base; J trimming: 3 bases; junction bases outside the gene matches: 3. CDR3 DNA sequence: TGTGCCAGCAGTTTAGGGCCGGGAGGCTACAATGAGCAGTTCTTC. Translation: CASSLGPGGYNEQFF.

This clonotype occurred a few times. The V and J genes are TRBV10-3 and TRBJ1-1, with D possibly matching TRBD1 (5 bases). With 4 bases removed from V and 5 bases from J, the gap between germline ends came to 14 bases. CDR3 length: 14 residues. The germline V gene encodes CDR1 ENHRY and CDR2 SYGVKD. CDR3 coding DNA: TGTGCCATCAGTGGGAAGGGACCGTTAACTGAAGCTTTCTTT. Translation gives CAISGKGPLTEAFF.

The chain uses TRBV7-9 and TRBJ2-7, with D tentatively TRBD1 or TRBD2 (5 bases each). The CDR3 runs to 13 residues. The germline CDR1 and CDR2 sequences are SEHNR and FQNEAQ (reference sequence). V gave up 7 bases and J gave up 2 bases, with 12 bases separating them. The DNA for the CDR3 is TGTGCCAGCACTCATGGGGGTACCTACGAGCAGTACTTC. It codes for CASTHGGTYEQYF.

This clonotype was observed at least ten times. V usage is TRBV7-6 and J usage is TRBJ2-1; tentative D call: TRBD1 (5 bases). Germline values: CDR1 SGHVS, CDR2 FNYEAQ. V lost 5 bases to trimming and J lost 5 bases, with 13 bases between them. The CDR3 contains 14 residues. The DNA of the CDR3 is TGTGCCAGCAGCCGAGAATCGGACAACAATGAGCAGTTCTTC. This encodes CASSRESDNNEQFF.

This clonotype was recorded a few times. The J gene is TRBJ1-2, the V gene TRBV29-1; TRBD1 aligns across 7 bases. Germline CDR1 is SQVTM and CDR2 is ANQGSEA. V trimming: 4 bases; J trimming: 5 bases; junction bases outside the gene matches: 4. CDR3 size: 12 residues. CDR3 nucleotide sequence: TGCAGCGTTGTACGGGACAGATATGGCTACACCTTC. Translated, it gives CSVVRDRYGYTF.

The rearrangement uses TRBV3-1 and TRBJ2-1; no reliable D call. The CDR3 covers 17 residues. Germline V gene sequence: CDR1 LGHDT, CDR2 YNNKEL (reference sequence). V lost 0 bases and J 5 bases, leaving 17 bases between the germline ends. For the CDR3, the DNA is TGTGCCAGCAGCCAAGATCGGGTCGCCGGGCCCCACAATGAGCAGTTCTTC. Its translation is CASSQDRVAGPHNEQFF.

This clonotype has only one observation. The rearrangement links TRBV3-1 to TRBJ2-7; D is unclear. The CDR3 has 18 residues. Trimming took 5 bases from V and 2 from J, leaving 25 bases between them. Germline V gene data show CDR1 as LGHDT and CDR2 as YNNKEL (reference sequence). The CDR3 DNA is TGTGCCAGCAGCAAGGAGATCCCGGGTAGCTGCGACGCCTACGAGCAGTACGTC. Translation gives CASSKEIPGSCDAYEQYV.

The rearrangement links TRBV2 to TRBJ2-7; D perhaps matches TRBD2 (5 bases). CDR1 SNHLY and CDR2 FYNNEI come from the germline V gene. Between the trimmed V and J ends, which lost 4 bases and 5 bases, there was a span of 15 bases. This CDR3 is 14 amino acids long. CDR3 region: CASSARGRFNEQYF. The CDR3 nucleotides are TGTGCCAGCAGTGCCCGCGGGCGCTTCAACGAGCAGTACTTC.

This clonotype was counted only a few times. The chain joins TRBV6-5 to TRBJ2-4; TRBD2 is a possible D gene (5 bases). CDR1 is MNHEY, CDR2 SVGAGI, per germline. This CDR3 contains 14 residues. Trimming took 4 bases from V and 2 from J, leaving 9 bases between them. The CDR3 spells CASSFQRTKNIQYF. For the CDR3, the DNA is TGTGCCAGCAGTTTCCAGCGGACCAAAAACATTCAGTACTTC.

This clonotype has a handful of counts. V is TRBV20-1 and J is TRBJ2-3, with D possibly TRBD2 on 5 matching bases. Trimming cost V 2 bases and J 7 bases, with 22 bases left between them. The CDR3 loop spans 16 amino acids. The germline V gene has CDR1 DFQATT and CDR2 SNEGSKA (reference sequence). For the CDR3, the DNA is TGCAGTGCTAGACAACTCTGGACTGGGATGTCGAATACGCAGTATTTT. Encoded protein: CSARQLWTGMSNTQYF.

This clonotype came up a few times. J is TRBJ1-1 and V is TRBV28, with 7 nucleotides matching TRBD1. With 7 bases clipped from V and 4 bases from J, the junction kept 9 bases outside the gene matches. Germline V lookup: CDR1 MDHEN, CDR2 SYDVKM. The CDR3 is made up of 14 amino acids. Here the CDR3 reads CASIHRGRSTEAFF. CDR3 nucleotide sequence: TGTGCCAGCATTCACAGGGGTAGAAGCACTGAAGCTTTCTTT. Based on the CDR3 plus reference TRBV28 and TRBJ1-1, the full variable domain is DVKVTQSSRYLVKRTGEKVFLECVQDMDHENMFWYRQDPGLGLRLIYFSYDVKMKEKGDIPEGYSVSREKKERFSLILESASTNQTSMYLCASIHRGRSTEAFFGQGTRLTVV.

The sample holds a few counts of this clonotype. The chain links TRBV29-1 to TRBJ2-1, with 9 bases identical to TRBD2. J was trimmed by 1 base and V by 6 bases; bases with no gene match: 4. The germline gives CDR1 SQVTM, CDR2 ANQGSEA. The CDR3 extends over 14 amino acids. The CDR3 is CSVGLARSYNEQFF. CDR3 DNA: TGCAGCGTAGGACTAGCGAGATCCTACAATGAGCAGTTCTTC.

This clonotype has more than one count but fewer than ten. This chain uses TRBV15 with TRBJ2-2; 7 bases are shared with TRBD2. CDR3 length: 17 amino acids. V shed 4 bases and J 3 bases; nucleotides not matched to a gene: 11. Germline CDR1 LNHNV, CDR2 YYDKDF (reference sequence). The CDR3 is CATSTSLGRVDTGELFF. The CDR3 nucleotides are TGTGCCACCAGCACTTCCTTGGGGAGGGTCGACACCGGGGAGCTGTTTTTT.

V and J are TRBV24-1 and TRBJ2-1; D is unresolved. Germline CDR1 KGHDR, CDR2 SFDVKD. This CDR3 contains 13 residues. Trimming removed 7 bases at V and 1 base at J, with 7 bases between. The chain's CDR3 is CATSARSYNEQFF. In DNA form, the CDR3 reads TGTGCCACCAGCGCCCGATCCTACAATGAGCAGTTCTTC.

In this sample, this clonotype turned up a few times. This chain connects TRBV20-1 to TRBJ2-2; D is perhaps TRBD2 (6 bases). Trimming stripped 5 bases from V and 5 bases from J, with 18 bases between. The CDR3 length is 15 residues. Germline values: CDR1 DFQATT, CDR2 SNEGSKA (reference sequence). The CDR3, as DNA: TGCAGTGCTGAGACTAGACAGAAACAGACCGGGGAGCTGTTTTTT. As protein: CSAETRQKQTGELFF.

This clonotype has a handful of counts. This rearrangement joins TRBV6-1 to TRBJ2-7, with 8 nucleotides matching TRBD2. CDR1 MNHNS and CDR2 SASEGT come from the germline V gene. J was trimmed by 0 bases and V by 7 bases; bases with no gene match: 5. This CDR3 region has 14 residues. CDR3 sequence: CASIGGGPSYEQYV. The CDR3 nucleotides are TGTGCCAGCATAGGCGGGGGGCCCTCCTACGAGCAGTACGTC.

This clonotype was seen only a few times. The V and J genes are TRBV10-3 and TRBJ2-2; no clear D gene. CDR3 length: 13 residues. The germline CDR1 and CDR2 sequences are ENHRY and SYGVKD. V lost 8 bases and J lost 5, with 12 bases in between. The CDR3 bases are TGTGCCATCTGGTCGGGTCATACCGGGGAGCTGTTTTTT. It specifies CAIWSGHTGELFF.

The rearrangement uses TRBV3-1 and TRBJ2-7; D remains unclear. The CDR3 totals 15 residues. Trimming took 0 bases from V and 2 from J, leaving 11 bases between them. The germline V gene has CDR1 LGHDT and CDR2 YNNKEL (reference sequence). The CDR3 sequence is CASSQDLTPTYEQYF. CDR3 nucleotide sequence: TGTGCCAGCAGCCAAGATCTGACACCAACCTACGAGCAGTACTTC.

The chain uses TRBV11-2 and TRBJ2-7; no firm D call. Trimming removed 4 bases from V and 0 bases from J, with 25 bases in between. Germline CDR1 is SGHAT and CDR2 is FQNNGV. The CDR3 loop spans 19 amino acids. The CDR3 is CASSWGINLPGPTSYEQYF. CDR3 DNA sequence: TGTGCCAGCAGCTGGGGTATAAATCTTCCTGGCCCAACCTCCTACGAGCAGTACTTC. The entire variable domain, with the rest obtained from reference TRBV11-2 and TRBJ2-7, is as follows: EAGVAQSPRYKIIEKRQSVAFWCNPISGHATLYWYQQILGQGPKLLIQFQNNGVVDDSQLPKDRFSAERLKGVDSTLKIQPAKLEDSAVYLCASSWGINLPGPTSYEQYFGPGTRLTVT.

Only a few counts were recorded for this clonotype. The chain has TRBV19 and TRBJ1-1; no clear D. Trimming pared 6 bases from V and 1 base from J, leaving 9 bases between. Germline CDR1 reads LNHDA; CDR2 reads SQIVND (reference sequence). The CDR3 length is 13 residues. CDR3 protein: CASSYYRNTEAFF. The CDR3 bases are TGTGCCAGTAGCTATTACAGGAACACTGAAGCTTTCTTT. Full variable domain (remainder filled in from reference TRBV19 and TRBJ1-1): DGGITQSPKYLFRKEGQNVTLSCEQNLNHDAMYWYRQDPGQGLRLIYYSQIVNDFQKGDIAEGYSVSREKKESFPLTVTSAQKNPTAFYLCASSYYRNTEAFFGQGTRLTVV.

The rearrangement links TRBV28 to TRBJ1-5; D might be TRBD1 (5 bases). Germline V gene lookup returns CDR1 MDHEN and CDR2 SYDVKM. The CDR3 has 16 amino acids. Trimming stripped 2 bases from V and 7 bases from J, with 18 bases between. CDR3 DNA: TGTGCCAGCAGTTTAGGGAGAAAGACAGCGGGGCAGCCCCAGCATTTT. Translated: CASSLGRKTAGQPQHF. Looking up the rest from reference TRBV28 and TRBJ1-5 gives the full variable domain: DVKVTQSSRYLVKRTGEKVFLECVQDMDHENMFWYRQDPGLGLRLIYFSYDVKMKEKGDIPEGYSVSREKKERFSLILESASTNQTSMYLCASSLGRKTAGQPQHFGDGTRLSIL.

The rearrangement links TRBV5-1 to TRBJ2-3; D gene uncertain. Per the germline V gene, CDR1 is SGHRS and CDR2 is YFSETQ. The CDR3 extends over 14 amino acids. The germline V and J ends were trimmed by 4 bases and 3 bases, with 12 bases remaining between them. The CDR3 DNA follows: TGCGCCAGCAGCCTTCAAGAGGAGACAGATACGCAGTATTTT. Amino acid sequence: CASSLQEETDTQYF.

This clonotype was seen ten or more times. The rearrangement joins TRBV20-1 to TRBJ2-1, with 8 bases fitting TRBD2. The V and J ends lost 6 bases and 9 bases, in that order; junction bases with no gene match: 19. This CDR3 has 16 amino acids. Germline V gene sequence: CDR1 DFQATT, CDR2 SNEGSKA (reference sequence). The CDR3 DNA is TGCAGTGCCCCCGTAGAAGGAGCGGGAGTATATATTGAGCAGTTCTTC. It encodes CSAPVEGAGVYIEQFF.

The rearrangement links TRBV15 to TRBJ2-3; 9 nucleotides line up with TRBD2. After removal of 1 base from V and 6 bases from J, the junction contained 14 bases not matched to a gene. The CDR3 spans 18 residues. Looked up from germline, CDR1 is LNHNV and CDR2 is YYDKDF (reference sequence). The CDR3 DNA is TGTGCCACCAGCAGAGCTAAACTTAGCGGGAGAGTTAGTGATACGCAGTATTTT. It yields the protein CATSRAKLSGRVSDTQYF.

The gene calls are TRBV29-1 and TRBJ2-5, with TRBD2 matching 8 bases. Germline CDR1 SQVTM, CDR2 ANQGSEA. CDR3 length equals 13 residues. The ends lost 5 bases at V and 1 base at J; junction bases unmatched: 3. Written as DNA, the CDR3 is TGCAGCGTTTGGGCGGGGGGCCAAGAGACCCAGTACTTC. This encodes CSVWAGGQETQYF.

J is TRBJ1-2 and V is TRBV20-1; 9 nucleotides line up with TRBD1. This CDR3 has 15 amino acids. The ends lost 3 bases at V and 5 bases at J; junction bases unmatched: 10. Looked up from germline, CDR1 is DFQATT and CDR2 is SNEGSKA (reference sequence). In DNA form, the CDR3 reads TGCAGTGCTAGGGGGCGCGGGACAGGGTATTATGGCTACACCTTC. Encoded protein: CSARGRGTGYYGYTF.

The chain combines TRBV12-3 or TRBV12-4 with TRBJ2-5; 8 bases match TRBD1. With 5 bases clipped from V and 5 bases from J, the junction kept 7 bases outside the gene matches. The CDR3 totals 14 residues. CDR3 sequence reads: CASSPRTGLETQYF. For the CDR3, the DNA is TGTGCCAGCAGTCCTCGGACAGGGCTGGAGACCCAGTACTTC.

This chain uses TRBV14 with TRBJ2-7, with 9 positions matching TRBD1. The V and J ends lost 2 bases and 6 bases, in that order; junction bases with no gene match: 11. CDR1 and CDR2 (germline): SGHDN, FVKESK. The CDR3 loop spans 16 amino acids. The chain's CDR3 is CASSQLSGTGLFEQYF. In DNA form, the CDR3 reads TGTGCCAGCAGCCAACTATCAGGGACAGGGCTTTTCGAGCAGTACTTC.

This clonotype was observed a handful of times. This chain links TRBV7-9 with TRBJ1-4, with unresolved D. V was shortened by 5 bases and J by 8 bases, with 18 bases between the two germline ends. Germline V gives CDR1 SEHNR, CDR2 FQNEAQ (reference sequence). CDR3 length: 15 amino acids. The DNA for the CDR3 is TGTGCCAGCAGCGCCGAAATACCTGGGGTGGAAAAACTGTTTTTT. It specifies CASSAEIPGVEKLFF.